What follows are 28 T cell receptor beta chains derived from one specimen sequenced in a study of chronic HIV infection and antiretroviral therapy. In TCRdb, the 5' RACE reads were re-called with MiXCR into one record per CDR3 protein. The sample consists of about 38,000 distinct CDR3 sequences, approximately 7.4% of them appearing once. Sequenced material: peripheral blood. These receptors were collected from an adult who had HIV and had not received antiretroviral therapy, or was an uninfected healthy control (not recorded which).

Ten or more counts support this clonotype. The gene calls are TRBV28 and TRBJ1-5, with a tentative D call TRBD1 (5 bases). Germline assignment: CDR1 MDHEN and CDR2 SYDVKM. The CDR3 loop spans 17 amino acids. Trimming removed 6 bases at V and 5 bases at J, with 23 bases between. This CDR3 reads CASREVTGAPVDQPQHF. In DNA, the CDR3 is TGTGCCAGCAGGGAGGTAACCGGGGCGCCGGTCGATCAGCCCCAGCATTTT. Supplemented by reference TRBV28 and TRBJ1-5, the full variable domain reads DVKVTQSSRYLVKRTGEKVFLECVQDMDHENMFWYRQDPGLGLRLIYFSYDVKMKEKGDIPEGYSVSREKKERFSLILESASTNQTSMYLCASREVTGAPVDQPQHFGDGTRLSIL.

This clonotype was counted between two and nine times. The CDR3 spells CASSEAGLQIQYF. DNA of the CDR3: TGTGCCAGCAGTGAAGCGGGACTCCAGATTCAGTACTTC. The chain uses TRBV25-1 and TRBJ2-4; maybe TRBD2 (6 bases). The length of the CDR3 is 13 residues. Germline lookup yields CDR1 MGHDK and CDR2 SYGVNS. V lost 2 bases to trimming and J lost 10 bases, with 12 bases between them.

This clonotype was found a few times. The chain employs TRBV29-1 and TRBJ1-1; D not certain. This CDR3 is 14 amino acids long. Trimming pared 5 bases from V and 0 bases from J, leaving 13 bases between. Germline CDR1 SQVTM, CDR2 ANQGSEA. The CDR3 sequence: CSVLREYLNTEAFF. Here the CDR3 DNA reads TGCAGCGTTTTAAGGGAGTATTTGAACACTGAAGCTTTCTTT.

CDR3 loop: CAIRAAGGDYGYTF. CDR3 DNA: TGTGCCATCAGGGCTGCAGGGGGGGACTATGGCTACACCTTC. V gene TRBV10-3 combines with J gene TRBJ1-2, with 7 nucleotides matching TRBD1. Germline CDR1 reads ENHRY; CDR2 reads SYGVKD. Germline trimming cut 6 bases from V and 3 bases from J; bases unmatched to any gene: 7. The CDR3 runs 14 residues.

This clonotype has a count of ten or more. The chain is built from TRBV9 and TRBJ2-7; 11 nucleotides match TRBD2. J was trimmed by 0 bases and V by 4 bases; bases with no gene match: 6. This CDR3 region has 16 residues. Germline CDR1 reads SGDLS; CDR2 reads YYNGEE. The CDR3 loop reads CASSPGLAEISYEQYF. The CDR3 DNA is TGTGCCAGCAGCCCGGGACTAGCGGAGATCTCCTACGAGCAGTACTTC. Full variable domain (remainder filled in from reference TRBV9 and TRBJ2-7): DSGVTQTPKHLITATGQRVTLRCSPRSGDLSVYWYQQSLDQGLQFLIQYYNGEERAKGNILERFSAQQFPDLHSELNLSSLELGDSALYFCASSPGLAEISYEQYFGPGTRLTVT.

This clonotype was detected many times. This CDR3 reads CASRRDSLAKNIQYF. The CDR3 region has the DNA TGTGCCAGCAGGCGGGACAGTCTAGCCAAAAACATTCAGTACTTC. V usage is TRBV28 and J usage is TRBJ2-4; perhaps TRBD1 as D (7 bases). There are 15 residues in the CDR3. V shed 6 bases and J shed 0 bases, with 12 bases lying between them. Germline V lookup: CDR1 MDHEN, CDR2 SYDVKM.

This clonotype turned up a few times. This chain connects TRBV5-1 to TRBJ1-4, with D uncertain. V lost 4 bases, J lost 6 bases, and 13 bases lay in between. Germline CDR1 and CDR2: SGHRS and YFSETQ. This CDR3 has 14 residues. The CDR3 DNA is TGCGCCAGCAGCCTCACGGAGGCGGATGAAAAACTGTTTTTT. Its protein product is CASSLTEADEKLFF.

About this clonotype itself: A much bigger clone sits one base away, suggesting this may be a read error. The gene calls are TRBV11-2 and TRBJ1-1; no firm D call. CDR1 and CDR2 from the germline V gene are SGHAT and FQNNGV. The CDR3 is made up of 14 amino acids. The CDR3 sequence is CASSPIKGRTETFF. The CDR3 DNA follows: TGTGCCAGCAGTCCGATTAAGGGTAGGACTGAAACTTTCTTT.

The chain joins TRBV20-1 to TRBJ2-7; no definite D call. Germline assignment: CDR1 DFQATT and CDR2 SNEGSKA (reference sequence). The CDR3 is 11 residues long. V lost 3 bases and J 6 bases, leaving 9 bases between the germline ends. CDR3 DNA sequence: TGCAGTGCTAGTACAGCCGTCGAGCAGTACTTC. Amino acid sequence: CSASTAVEQYF.

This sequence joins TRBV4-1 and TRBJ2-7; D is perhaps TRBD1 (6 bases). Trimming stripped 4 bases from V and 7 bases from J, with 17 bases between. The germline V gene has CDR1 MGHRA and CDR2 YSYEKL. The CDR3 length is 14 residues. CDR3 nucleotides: TGCGCCAGCAGCCCGTCGACAGGTCCGGAGGAGCAGTACTTC. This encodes CASSPSTGPEEQYF.

The CDR3 DNA is TGTGCCAGCAGCGGGGGACTAGCAGCCTTTGTTAATGAGCAGTTCTTC. It codes for CASSGGLAAFVNEQFF. The chain employs TRBV7-2 and TRBJ2-1, with 9 positions matching TRBD2. Trimming cost V 5 bases and J 7 bases; bases outside gene matches: 12. This CDR3 spans 16 amino acids. Germline assignment: CDR1 SGHTA and CDR2 FQGNSA.

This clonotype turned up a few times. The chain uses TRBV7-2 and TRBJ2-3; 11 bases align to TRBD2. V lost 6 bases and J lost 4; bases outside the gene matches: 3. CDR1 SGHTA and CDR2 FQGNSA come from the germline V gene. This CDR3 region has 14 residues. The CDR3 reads CASRIAGGSDTQYF. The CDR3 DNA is TGTGCCAGCAGGATAGCGGGAGGGTCAGATACGCAGTATTTT.

The chain's CDR3 is CASSTSNRVEQYF. The CDR3 DNA reads as TGTGCCAGCAGTACCTCCAACAGGGTCGAGCAGTACTTC. The chain links TRBV28 to TRBJ2-7; a weak D match, TRBD1 (6 bases). This CDR3 spans 13 amino acids. Germline V gives CDR1 MDHEN, CDR2 SYDVKM. Trimming removed 5 bases at V and 6 bases at J, with 14 bases between. Full variable domain (missing parts from reference TRBV28 and TRBJ2-7): DVKVTQSSRYLVKRTGEKVFLECVQDMDHENMFWYRQDPGLGLRLIYFSYDVKMKEKGDIPEGYSVSREKKERFSLILESASTNQTSMYLCASSTSNRVEQYFGPGTRLTVT.

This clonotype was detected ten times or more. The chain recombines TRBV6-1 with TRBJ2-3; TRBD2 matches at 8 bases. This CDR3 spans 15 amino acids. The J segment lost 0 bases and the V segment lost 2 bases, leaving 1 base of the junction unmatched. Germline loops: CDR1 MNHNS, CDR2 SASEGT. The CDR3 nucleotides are TGTGCCAGCAGTGAAATAGCGGGGAGCACAGATACGCAGTATTTT. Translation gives CASSEIAGSTDTQYF.

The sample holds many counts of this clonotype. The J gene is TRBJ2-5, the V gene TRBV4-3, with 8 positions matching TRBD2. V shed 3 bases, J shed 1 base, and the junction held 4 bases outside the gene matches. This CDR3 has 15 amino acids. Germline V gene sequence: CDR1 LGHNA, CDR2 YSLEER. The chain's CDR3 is CASSQTAGVQETQYF. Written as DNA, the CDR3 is TGCGCCAGCAGCCAGACAGCGGGAGTCCAAGAGACCCAGTACTTC.

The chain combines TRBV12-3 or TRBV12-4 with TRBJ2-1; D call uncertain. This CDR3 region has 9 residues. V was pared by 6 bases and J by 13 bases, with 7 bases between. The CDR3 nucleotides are TGTGCCAGCAGACCCCCTCAGTTCTTC. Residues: CASRPPQFF.

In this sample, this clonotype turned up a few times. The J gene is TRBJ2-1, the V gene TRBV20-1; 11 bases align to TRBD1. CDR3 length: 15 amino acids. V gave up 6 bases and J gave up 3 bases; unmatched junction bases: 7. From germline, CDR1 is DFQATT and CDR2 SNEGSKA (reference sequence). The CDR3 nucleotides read TGCAGTGCCCCTGGGACAGGGGGGGACTACAATGAGCAGTTCTTC. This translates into CSAPGTGGDYNEQFF.

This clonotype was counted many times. CDR3 residues: CASSLSGGSYNEQFF. The CDR3 DNA follows: TGTGCCAGCAGTTTAAGCGGAGGCTCCTACAATGAGCAGTTCTTC. The J gene is TRBJ2-1, the V gene TRBV28, with a weak D call TRBD2 (5 bases). The germline gives CDR1 MDHEN, CDR2 SYDVKM. The CDR3 sequence is 15 residues long. Between the trimmed V and J ends, which lost 2 bases and 0 bases, there was a span of 8 bases.

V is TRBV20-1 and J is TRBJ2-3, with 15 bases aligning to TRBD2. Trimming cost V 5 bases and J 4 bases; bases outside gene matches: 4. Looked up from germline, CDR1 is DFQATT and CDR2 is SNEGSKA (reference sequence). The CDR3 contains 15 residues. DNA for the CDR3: TGCAGTGCTCGGACTAGCGGGAGGGCCGCAGATACGCAGTATTTT. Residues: CSARTSGRAADTQYF.

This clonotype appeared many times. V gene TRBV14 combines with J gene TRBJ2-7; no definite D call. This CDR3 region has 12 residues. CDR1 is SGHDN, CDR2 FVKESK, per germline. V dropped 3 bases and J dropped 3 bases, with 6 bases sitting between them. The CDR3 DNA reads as TGTGCCAGCAGCCAGGGCATCTACGAGCAGTACTTC. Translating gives CASSQGIYEQYF.

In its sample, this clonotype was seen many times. The DNA for the CDR3 is TGCAGCGTTCCCGGACTAGCGGGAGCCGGTGAGCAGTTCTTC. It encodes CSVPGLAGAGEQFF. The V call is TRBV29-1, the J call TRBJ2-1; 13 bases line up with TRBD2. Unmatched junction bases numbered 7, after V lost 5 bases and J lost 9 bases. Germline values: CDR1 SQVTM, CDR2 ANQGSEA. The CDR3 loop spans 14 amino acids.

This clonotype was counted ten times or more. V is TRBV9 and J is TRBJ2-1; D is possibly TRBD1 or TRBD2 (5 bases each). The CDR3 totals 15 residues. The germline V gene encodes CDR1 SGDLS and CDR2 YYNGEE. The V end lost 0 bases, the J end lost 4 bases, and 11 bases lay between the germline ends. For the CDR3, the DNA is TGTGCCAGCAGCGTAGAGGGGACCCCGTACAATGAGCAGTTCTTC. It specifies CASSVEGTPYNEQFF.

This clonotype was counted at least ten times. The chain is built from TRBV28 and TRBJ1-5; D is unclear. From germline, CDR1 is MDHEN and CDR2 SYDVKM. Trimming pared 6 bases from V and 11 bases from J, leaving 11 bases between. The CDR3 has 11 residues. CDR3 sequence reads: CASSRQRTQHF. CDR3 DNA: TGTGCCAGCAGCCGCCAAAGGACCCAGCATTTT.

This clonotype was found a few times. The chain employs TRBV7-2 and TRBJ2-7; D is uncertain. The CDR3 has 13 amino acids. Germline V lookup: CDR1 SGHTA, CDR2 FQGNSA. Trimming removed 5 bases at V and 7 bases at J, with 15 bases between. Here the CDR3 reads CASSTTPSREQYF. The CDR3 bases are TGTGCCAGCAGCACGACACCGTCCAGGGAGCAGTACTTC.

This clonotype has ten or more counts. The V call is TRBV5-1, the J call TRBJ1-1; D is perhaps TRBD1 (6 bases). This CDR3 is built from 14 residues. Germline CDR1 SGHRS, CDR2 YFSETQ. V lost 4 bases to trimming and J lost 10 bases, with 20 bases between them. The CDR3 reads CASSPDRQAAGAFF. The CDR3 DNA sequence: TGCGCCAGCAGCCCCGACCGACAGGCCGCGGGAGCTTTCTTT.

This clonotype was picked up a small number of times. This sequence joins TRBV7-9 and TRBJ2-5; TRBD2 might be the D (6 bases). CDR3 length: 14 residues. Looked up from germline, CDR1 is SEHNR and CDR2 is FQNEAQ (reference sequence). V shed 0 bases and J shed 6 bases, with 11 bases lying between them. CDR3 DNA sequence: TGTGCCAGCAGCTTAGCTGCGGGGTTGCAGACCCAGTACTTC. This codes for CASSLAAGLQTQYF.

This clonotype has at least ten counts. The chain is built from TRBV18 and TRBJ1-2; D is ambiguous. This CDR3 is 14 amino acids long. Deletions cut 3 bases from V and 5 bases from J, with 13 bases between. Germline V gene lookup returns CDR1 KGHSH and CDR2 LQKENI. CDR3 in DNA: TGTGCCAGCTCACCCACGCCGGCCGGATATGGCTACACCTTC. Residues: CASSPTPAGYGYTF.

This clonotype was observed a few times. The CDR3 DNA follows: TGTGCCTGGAGTGTACTCGGGTCTGGGGCCAACGTCCTGACTTTC. It encodes CAWSVLGSGANVLTF. The chain has TRBV30 and TRBJ2-6; D remains unclear. The CDR3 has 15 residues. Trimming stripped 0 bases from V and 1 base from J, with 7 bases between. From germline, CDR1 is GTSNPN and CDR2 SVGIG (reference sequence).